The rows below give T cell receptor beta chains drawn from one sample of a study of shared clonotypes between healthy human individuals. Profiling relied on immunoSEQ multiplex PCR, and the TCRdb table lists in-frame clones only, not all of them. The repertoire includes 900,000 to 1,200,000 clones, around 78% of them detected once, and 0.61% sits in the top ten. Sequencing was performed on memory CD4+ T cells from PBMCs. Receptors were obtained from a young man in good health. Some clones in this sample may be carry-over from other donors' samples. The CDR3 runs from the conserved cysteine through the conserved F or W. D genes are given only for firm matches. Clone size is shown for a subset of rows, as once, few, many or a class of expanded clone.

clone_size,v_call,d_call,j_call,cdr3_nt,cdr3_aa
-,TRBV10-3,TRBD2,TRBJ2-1,TGTGCCATCAGTCCCAGGACTAGCGGGTCCTACAATGAGCAGTTCTTC,CAISPRTSGSYNEQFF
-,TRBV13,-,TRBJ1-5,TGTGCCAGCAGTGAAGCGCCAAGATTGCCCCAGCATTTT,CASSEAPRLPQHF
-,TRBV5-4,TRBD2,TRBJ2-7,TGTGCCAGCAGCCCGCTAGCGGGAGACGCCGAGCAGTACTTC,CASSPLAGDAEQYF
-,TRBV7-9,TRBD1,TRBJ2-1,TGTGCCAGCAGCTTAGGACTGGACAGGGGATCATACAATGAGCAGTTCTTC,CASSLGLDRGSYNEQFF
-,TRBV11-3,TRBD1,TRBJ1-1,TGTGCCAGCAGCACCAACAGGGGGGTGGTTGAAGCTTTCTTT,CASSTNRGVVEAFF
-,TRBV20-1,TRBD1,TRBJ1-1,TGCAGTGCTAAGGACAGGGGCAAAGCTTTCTTT,CSAKDRGKAFF
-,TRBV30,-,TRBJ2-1,TGTGCCGGAACGGCGGTAAGCTCCTACAATGAGCAGTTCTTC,CAGTAVSSYNEQFF
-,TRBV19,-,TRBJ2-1,TGTGCCAGTAGCCCCAAGGTCGTAGTACCCTACAATGAGCAGTTCTTC,CASSPKVVVPYNEQFF
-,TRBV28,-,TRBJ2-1,TGTGCCAGCAGCCAAAGCAGTCTAGGTACCTACAATGAGCAGTTCTTC,CASSQSSLGTYNEQFF
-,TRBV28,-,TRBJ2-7,TGTGCCAGCAGCCGCTTTGAGCAGTACTTC,CASSRFEQYF
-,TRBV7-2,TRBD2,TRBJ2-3,TGTGCCAGCAGCGCCAAGACTAGCGGAACAGATACGCAGTATTTT,CASSAKTSGTDTQYF
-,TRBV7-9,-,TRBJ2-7,TGTGCCAGCAGCTTAGCAGGCAGCTCCTACGAGCAGTACTTC,CASSLAGSSYEQYF
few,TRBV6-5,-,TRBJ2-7,TGTGCCAGCAGCTACCAGGGCGGCCCCTACGAGCAGTACTTC,CASSYQGGPYEQYF
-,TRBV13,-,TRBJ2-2,TGTGCCAGCAGCTTAGAGGCTGGGGGGCCCGGGGAGCTGTTTTTT,CASSLEAGGPGELFF
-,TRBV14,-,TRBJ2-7,TGTGCCAGCAGCCAAGTCGAAGGGGCCCACCCTTGGGAGCAGTACTTC,CASSQVEGAHPWEQYF
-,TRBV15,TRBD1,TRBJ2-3,TGTGCCACCAGCAGGGGACAGAACACAGATACGCAGTATTTT,CATSRGQNTDTQYF
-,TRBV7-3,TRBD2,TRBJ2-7,TGTGCCAGCAGCTCCCAAGCGGGATCAGGGTACGAGCAGTACTTC,CASSSQAGSGYEQYF
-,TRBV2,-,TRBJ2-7,TGTGCCAGCAGCCCGGGGGGGACAGTTTACACCTACGAGCAGTACTTC,CASSPGGTVYTYEQYF
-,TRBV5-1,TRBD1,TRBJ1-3,TGCGCCAGCAGCGAAGGACAGGGCTCTGGAAACACCATATATTTT,CASSEGQGSGNTIYF
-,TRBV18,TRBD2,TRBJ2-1,TGTGCCAGCTCCCCGGTGGTGGGAGGGCTCAATGAGCAGTTCTTC,CASSPVVGGLNEQFF
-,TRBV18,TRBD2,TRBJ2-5,TGTGCCAGCTCACCAGGACTAGCGGGAGTTAAGACCCAGTACTTC,CASSPGLAGVKTQYF
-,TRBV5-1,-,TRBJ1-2,TGCGCCAGCAGCCCCGGGACGGGGGTGAACTATGGCTACACCTTC,CASSPGTGVNYGYTF
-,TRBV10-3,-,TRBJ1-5,TGTGCCATCAGTGAGTGGGGCCAGGGAAGTCAGCCCCAGCATTTT,CAISEWGQGSQPQHF
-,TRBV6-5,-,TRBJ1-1,TGTGCCAGCAGTTACTCAAGGGTGGACACTGAAGCTTTCTTT,CASSYSRVDTEAFF
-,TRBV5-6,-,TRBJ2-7,TGTGCCAGCAGCTTAACGGGAACCTACATTGAGCAGTACTTC,CASSLTGTYIEQYF
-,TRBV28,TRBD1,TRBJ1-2,TGTGCCAGCAGTTCCCTGGGACAGGGGACAGCAAACTATGGCTACACCTTC,CASSSLGQGTANYGYTF
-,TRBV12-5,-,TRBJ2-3,TGTGCTAGTGGCGGGGGAGGCGATACGCAGTATTTT,CASGGGGDTQYF
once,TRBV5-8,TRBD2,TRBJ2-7,TGTGCCAGCAGCTTGGGGCTAGCGGGAATCTACGAGCAGTACTTC,CASSLGLAGIYEQYF
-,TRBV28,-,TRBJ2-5,TGTGCCAGCAGTCTCTCTACCGAGACCCAGTACTTC,CASSLSTETQYF
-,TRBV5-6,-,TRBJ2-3,TGTGCCAGTACGGGGACGGCCAGGCGTGATACGCAGTATTTT,CASTGTARRDTQYF
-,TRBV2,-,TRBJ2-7,TGTGCCAGAGGAGGCTCCTCCGGCTACGAGCAGTACTTC,CARGGSSGYEQYF
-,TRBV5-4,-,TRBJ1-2,TGTGCCAGCAGCTTGCGTCGATGGGGCAGGACCTCTAACCACTATGGCTACACCTTC,CASSLRRWGRTSNHYGYTF
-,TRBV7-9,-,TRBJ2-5,TGTGCCAGCACGCAACCGTCCGAAGAGACCCAGTACTTC,CASTQPSEETQYF
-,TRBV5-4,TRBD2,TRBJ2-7,TGTGCCAGCAGCTCCTCGGGCGGGAGGCCGTACGAGCAGTACTTC,CASSSSGGRPYEQYF
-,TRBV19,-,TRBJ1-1,TGTGCCAGTAGTCAAGCGAGACAGGCCCTGAACACTGAAGCTTTCTTT,CASSQARQALNTEAFF
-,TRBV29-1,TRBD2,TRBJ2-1,TGCAGCGTTGGAGAGGGCCTAGCGGCTTTCTCCTACAATGAGCAGTTCTTC,CSVGEGLAAFSYNEQFF
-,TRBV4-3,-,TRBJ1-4,TGCGCCAGCAGCCCTTTCGCGGGGGCACCTAATGAAAAACTGTTTTTT,CASSPFAGAPNEKLFF
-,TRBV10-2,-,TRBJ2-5,TGCGCCAGCAGTGAGTCTCGGACGCCTCAAGGGACCCAGTACTTC,CASSESRTPQGTQYF
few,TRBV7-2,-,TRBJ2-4,TGTGCCAGCAGCTTACTCGGGTCCTCGCTGGGCATTCAGTACTTC,CASSLLGSSLGIQYF